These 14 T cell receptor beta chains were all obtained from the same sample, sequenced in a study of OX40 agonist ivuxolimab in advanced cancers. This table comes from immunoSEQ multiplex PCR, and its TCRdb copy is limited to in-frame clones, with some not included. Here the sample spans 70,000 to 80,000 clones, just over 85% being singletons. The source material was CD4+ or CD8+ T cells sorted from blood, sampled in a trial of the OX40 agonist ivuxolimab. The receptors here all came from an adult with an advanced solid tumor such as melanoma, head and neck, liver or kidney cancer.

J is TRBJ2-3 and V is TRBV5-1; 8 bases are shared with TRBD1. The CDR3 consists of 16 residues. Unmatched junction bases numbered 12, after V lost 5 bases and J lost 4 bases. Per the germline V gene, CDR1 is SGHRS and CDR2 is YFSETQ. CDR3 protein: CASSYSSRGPADTQYF. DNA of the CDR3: TGCGCCAGCAGTTATTCCAGCAGGGGGCCCGCAGATACGCAGTATTTT. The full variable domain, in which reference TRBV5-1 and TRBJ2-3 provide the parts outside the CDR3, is KAGVTQTPRYLIKTRGQQVTLSCSPISGHRSVSWYQQTPGQGLQFLFEYFSETQRNKGNFPGRFSGRQFSNSRSEMNVSTLELGDSALYLCASSYSSRGPADTQYFGPGTRLTVL.

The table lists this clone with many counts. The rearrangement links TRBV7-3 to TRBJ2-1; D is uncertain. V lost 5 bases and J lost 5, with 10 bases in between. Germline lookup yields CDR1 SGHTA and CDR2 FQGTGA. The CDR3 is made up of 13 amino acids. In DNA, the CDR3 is TGTGCCAGCAGCCCCGGACCACACAATGAGCAGTTCTTC. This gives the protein CASSPGPHNEQFF. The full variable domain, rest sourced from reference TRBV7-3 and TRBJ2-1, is GAGVSQTPSNKVTEKGKYVELRCDPISGHTALYWYRQSLGQGPEFLIYFQGTGAADDSGLPNDRFFAVRPEGSVSTLKIQRTERGDSAVYLCASSPGPHNEQFFGPGTRLTVL.

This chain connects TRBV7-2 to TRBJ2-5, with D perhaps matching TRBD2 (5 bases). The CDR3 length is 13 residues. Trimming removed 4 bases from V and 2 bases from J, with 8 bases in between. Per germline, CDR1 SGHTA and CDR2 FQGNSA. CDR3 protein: CASSYRTQETQYF. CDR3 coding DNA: TGTGCCAGCAGCTACCGGACTCAAGAGACCCAGTACTTC.

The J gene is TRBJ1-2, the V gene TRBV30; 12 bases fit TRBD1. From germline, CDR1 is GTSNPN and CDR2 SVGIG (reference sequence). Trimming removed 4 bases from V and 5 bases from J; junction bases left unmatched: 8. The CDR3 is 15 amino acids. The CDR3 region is CAWMGTGGAYYGYTF. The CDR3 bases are TGTGCCTGGATGGGGACAGGGGGCGCTTATTATGGCTACACCTTC.

CDR3 coding DNA: TGTGCCAGCGAGGGGAACACTGAAGCTTTCTTT. Residues: CASEGNTEAFF. The genes are TRBV6-1 and TRBJ1-1; no firm D call. CDR1 and CDR2 (germline): MNHNS, SASEGT. The CDR3 totals 11 residues. Trimming pared 8 bases from V and 1 base from J, leaving 5 bases between.

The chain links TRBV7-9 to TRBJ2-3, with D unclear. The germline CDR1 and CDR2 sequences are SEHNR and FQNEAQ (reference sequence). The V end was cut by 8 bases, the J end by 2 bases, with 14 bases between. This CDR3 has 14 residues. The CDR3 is CASGARAATDTQYF. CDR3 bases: TGTGCCAGCGGAGCCCGGGCGGCCACAGATACGCAGTATTTT.

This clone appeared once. CDR3 sequence: CAISVQNTEAFF. As DNA, the CDR3 is TGTGCCATCAGTGTACAGAACACTGAAGCTTTCTTT. V and J are TRBV10-3 and TRBJ1-1; D uncertain. The CDR3 is made up of 12 amino acids. V shed 4 bases and J shed 1 base, with 4 bases lying between them. Germline lookup yields CDR1 ENHRY and CDR2 SYGVKD.

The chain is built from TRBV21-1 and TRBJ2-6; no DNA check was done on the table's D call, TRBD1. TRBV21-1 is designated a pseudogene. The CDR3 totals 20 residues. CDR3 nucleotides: TGTGCCAGCAGCAGAAACGGGACAGGGGGTTCCCTCTCTGGGGCCAACGTCCTGACTTTC. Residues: CASSRNGTGGSLSGANVLTF.

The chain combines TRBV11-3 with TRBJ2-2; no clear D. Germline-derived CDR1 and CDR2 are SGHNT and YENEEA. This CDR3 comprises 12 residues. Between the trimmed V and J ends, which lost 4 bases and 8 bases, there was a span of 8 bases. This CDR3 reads CASSSGRGELFF. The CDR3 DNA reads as TGTGCCAGCAGCTCCGGTCGGGGGGAGCTGTTTTTT.

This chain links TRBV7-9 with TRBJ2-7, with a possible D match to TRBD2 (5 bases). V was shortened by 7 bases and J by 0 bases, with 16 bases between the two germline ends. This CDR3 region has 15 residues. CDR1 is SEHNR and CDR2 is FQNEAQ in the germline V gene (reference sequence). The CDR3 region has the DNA TGTGCCAGCACCCCCGGAGGCTTTAACTCCTACGAGCAGTACTTC. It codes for CASTPGGFNSYEQYF. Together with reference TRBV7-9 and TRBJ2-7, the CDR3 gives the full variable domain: DTGVSQNPRHKITKRGQNVTFRCDPISEHNRLYWYRQTLGQGPEFLTYFQNEAQLEKSRLLSDRFSAERPKGSFSTLEIQRTEQGDSAMYLCASTPGGFNSYEQYFGPGTRLTVT.

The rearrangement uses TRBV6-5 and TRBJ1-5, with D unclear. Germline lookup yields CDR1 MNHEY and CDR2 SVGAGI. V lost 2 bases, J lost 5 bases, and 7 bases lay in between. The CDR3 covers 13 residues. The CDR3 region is CASSYGVDQPQHF. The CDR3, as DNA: TGTGCCAGCAGTTACGGGGTGGATCAGCCCCAGCATTTT.

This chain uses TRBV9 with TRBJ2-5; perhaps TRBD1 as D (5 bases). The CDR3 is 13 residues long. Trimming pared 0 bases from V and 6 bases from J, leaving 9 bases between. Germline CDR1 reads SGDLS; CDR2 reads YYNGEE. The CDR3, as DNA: TGTGCCAGCAGCGTAGGGACATTTCAGACCCAGTACTTC. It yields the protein CASSVGTFQTQYF.

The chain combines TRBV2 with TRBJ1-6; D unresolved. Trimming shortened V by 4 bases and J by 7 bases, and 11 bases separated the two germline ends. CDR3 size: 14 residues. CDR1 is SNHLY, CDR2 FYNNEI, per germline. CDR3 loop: CASSGGSRNSPLHF. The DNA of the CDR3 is TGTGCCAGCAGTGGTGGCAGCCGCAATTCACCCCTCCACTTT.

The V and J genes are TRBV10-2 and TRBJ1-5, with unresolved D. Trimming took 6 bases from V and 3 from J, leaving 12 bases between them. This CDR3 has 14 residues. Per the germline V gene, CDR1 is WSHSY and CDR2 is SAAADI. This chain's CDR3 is CASSAVQVNQPQHF. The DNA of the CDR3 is TGCGCCAGCAGCGCCGTCCAGGTCAATCAGCCCCAGCATTTT.